A single sample gave rise to the 14 T cell receptor beta chains below, sequenced in a study of OX40 agonist ivuxolimab in advanced cancers. This table comes from immunoSEQ multiplex PCR, and its TCRdb copy is limited to in-frame clones, with some not included. Of 75,000 to 100,000 clones listed, around 90% are singletons. Sequenced here: CD4+ or CD8+ T cells sorted from blood, sampled in a trial of the OX40 agonist ivuxolimab. All receptors derive from an adult with an advanced solid tumor such as melanoma, head and neck, liver or kidney cancer.

This chain joins TRBV7-8 and TRBJ2-5; TRBD1 is a possible D gene (5 bases). Germline CDR1 is SGHVS and CDR2 is FQNEAQ. The CDR3 contains 15 residues. V was trimmed by 4 bases and J by 2 bases, leaving 14 bases between them. CDR3 sequence (DNA): TGTGCCAGCAGCTCCGTGGTGGGGCGGCAAGAGACCCAGTACTTC. It encodes CASSSVVGRQETQYF.

This chain uses TRBV5-4 with TRBJ2-1, with D perhaps matching TRBD2 (5 bases). From germline, CDR1 is SGHNT and CDR2 YYREEE (reference sequence). Trimming shortened V by 4 bases and J by 3 bases, and 14 bases separated the two germline ends. The CDR3 is 15 amino acids. This CDR3 reads CASSLQGSSYNEQFF. As DNA, the CDR3 is TGTGCCAGCAGCCTTCAAGGGAGTAGCTACAATGAGCAGTTCTTC.

V and J are TRBV5-6 and TRBJ2-1; 11 bases are shared with TRBD2. CDR1 and CDR2 (germline): SGHDT, YYEEEE. The J segment lost 9 bases and the V segment lost 7 bases, leaving 15 bases of the junction unmatched. The CDR3 runs to 16 residues. CDR3 bases: TGTGCCAGCTATCGTATAGCGGGAGGGCCTCAGGGTGAGCAGTTCTTC. Translating gives CASYRIAGGPQGEQFF.

The gene calls are TRBV6-1 and TRBJ1-1; 8 nucleotides match TRBD1. Trimming took 4 bases from V and 1 from J; bases not matched to a gene: 5. Germline CDR1 MNHNS, CDR2 SASEGT. The CDR3 length is 15 residues. The CDR3 DNA sequence: TGTGCCAGCAGTGTCCAGGGGGCAGGGAACACTGAAGCTTTCTTT. Amino acid sequence: CASSVQGAGNTEAFF.

This clone has a single count. This chain connects TRBV10-3 to TRBJ2-7; 10 positions agree with TRBD2. Germline V gene lookup returns CDR1 ENHRY and CDR2 SYGVKD. The trim removed 5 bases at V and 3 bases at J, leaving 7 bases unmatched. The CDR3 is 15 residues long. The CDR3 nucleotides read TGTGCCATCAGTCTACAAGCGGGAGGGCGCTACGAGCAGTACTTC. Amino acid sequence: CAISLQAGGRYEQYF.

The rearrangement links TRBV5-1 to TRBJ2-1; 9 bases align to TRBD1. The V and J ends lost 4 bases and 4 bases, in that order; junction bases with no gene match: 12. The CDR3 consists of 17 residues. CDR1 and CDR2 from the germline V gene are SGHRS and YFSETQ. The CDR3 nucleotides read TGCGCCAGCAGCGTTACAGGGGGCCTTGTTGTTTACAATGAGCAGTTCTTC. Translation gives CASSVTGGLVVYNEQFF.

The chain is built from TRBV28 and TRBJ1-5; possible D gene TRBD1, 6 bases. The germline gives CDR1 MDHEN, CDR2 SYDVKM. V was cut by 10 bases and J by 3 bases, with 10 bases left in between. The CDR3 runs to 12 residues. The CDR3 spells CATRGNNQPQHF. In DNA, the CDR3 is TGTGCCACGAGGGGGAACAATCAGCCCCAGCATTTT.

The chain joins TRBV5-4 to TRBJ1-3, with TRBD1 as a possible D gene (5 bases). This CDR3 is 14 amino acids long. V lost 5 bases to trimming and J lost 0 bases, with 9 bases between them. CDR1 and CDR2 (germline): SGHNT, YYREEE (reference sequence). The CDR3 nucleotides are TGTGCCAGCAGGGGGACTGACTCTGGAAACACCATATATTTT. Its translation is CASRGTDSGNTIYF.

The CDR3 nucleotides are TGCGCCAGCAGCTTCCTGGACTCCAGCTCCTACGAGCAGTACTTC. Translated: CASSFLDSSSYEQYF. V is TRBV5-1 and J is TRBJ2-7, with D perhaps TRBD2 (5 bases). CDR3 length equals 15 residues. V gave up 2 bases and J gave up 0 bases, with 12 bases separating them. Germline CDR1 reads SGHRS; CDR2 reads YFSETQ. Variable domain in full (rest from reference TRBV5-1 and TRBJ2-7): KAGVTQTPRYLIKTRGQQVTLSCSPISGHRSVSWYQQTPGQGLQFLFEYFSETQRNKGNFPGRFSGRQFSNSRSEMNVSTLELGDSALYLCASSFLDSSSYEQYFGPGTRLTVT.

The CDR3 DNA reads TGCGCCAGCAGCTTGGGACAGGGTTGGGGGAACACTGAAGCTTTCTTT. This codes for CASSLGQGWGNTEAFF. The chain combines TRBV5-1 with TRBJ1-1, with 7 bases matching TRBD1. J gave up 1 base and V 0 bases, and 6 bases lay outside the gene matches. CDR3 size: 16 residues. Germline V lookup: CDR1 SGHRS, CDR2 YFSETQ.

This chain joins TRBV30 and TRBJ2-1; 7 bases map to TRBD2. The length of the CDR3 is 14 residues. V trimming: 3 bases; J trimming: 4 bases; junction bases outside the gene matches: 6. Germline V gives CDR1 GTSNPN, CDR2 SVGIG (reference sequence). The CDR3 loop reads CAWRGREGYNEQFF. CDR3 coding DNA: TGTGCCTGGAGAGGTAGGGAGGGATACAATGAGCAGTTCTTC.

This chain uses TRBV28 with TRBJ1-5, with TRBD1 matching over 9 bases. The CDR3 runs 14 residues. In germline, CDR1 is MDHEN, CDR2 SYDVKM. V lost 5 bases to trimming and J lost 9 bases; unmatched junction nucleotides: 8. Written as DNA, the CDR3 is TGTGCCAGCAGTCCCGGGACAGGGTCGATGCCCCAGCATTTT. This sequence encodes CASSPGTGSMPQHF.

The chain joins TRBV11-2 to TRBJ2-7; D is unresolved. This CDR3 has 12 amino acids. Germline V CDR1 and CDR2: SGHAT, FQNNGV. The ends were cut back, 5 bases at V and 3 bases at J, with 8 bases in the middle. The CDR3 loop reads CASSPSFYEQYF. The CDR3 DNA is TGTGCCAGCAGCCCTTCTTTCTACGAGCAGTACTTC.

The chain joins TRBV7-9 to TRBJ1-5; 8 positions agree with TRBD1. The V gene end was trimmed by 5 bases and the J gene end by 6 bases; junction bases not matched to a gene: 12. From germline, CDR1 is SEHNR and CDR2 FQNEAQ (reference sequence). The CDR3 covers 16 residues. DNA of the CDR3: TGTGCCAGCAGCCCCCGTGGGACAGGAGGCAGTCAGCCCCAGCATTTT. Encoded protein: CASSPRGTGGSQPQHF.